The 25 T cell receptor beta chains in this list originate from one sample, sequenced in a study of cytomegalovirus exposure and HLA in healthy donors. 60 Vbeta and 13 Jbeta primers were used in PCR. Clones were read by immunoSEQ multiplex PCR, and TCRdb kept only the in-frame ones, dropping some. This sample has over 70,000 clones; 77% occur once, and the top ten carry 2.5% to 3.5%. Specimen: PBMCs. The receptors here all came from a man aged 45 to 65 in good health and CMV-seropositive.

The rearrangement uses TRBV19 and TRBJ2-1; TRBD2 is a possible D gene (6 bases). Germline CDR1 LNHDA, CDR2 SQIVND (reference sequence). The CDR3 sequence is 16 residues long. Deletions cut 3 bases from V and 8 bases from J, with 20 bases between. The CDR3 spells CASSMRQPGGSDEQFF. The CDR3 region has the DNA TGTGCCAGTAGTATGAGACAGCCTGGGGGGAGCGATGAGCAGTTCTTC.

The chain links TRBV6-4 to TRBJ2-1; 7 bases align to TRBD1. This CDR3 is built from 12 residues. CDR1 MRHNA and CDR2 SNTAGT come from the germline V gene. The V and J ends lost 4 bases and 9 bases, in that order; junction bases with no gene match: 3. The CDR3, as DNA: TGTGCCAGCAGTGGACAGGGTGGTGAGCAGTTCTTC. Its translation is CASSGQGGEQFF.

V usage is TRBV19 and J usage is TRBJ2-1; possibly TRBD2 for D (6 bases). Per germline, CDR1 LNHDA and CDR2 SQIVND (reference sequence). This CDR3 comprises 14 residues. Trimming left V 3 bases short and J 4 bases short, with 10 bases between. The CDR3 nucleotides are TGTGCCAGTAGTATTAGGGACTTTTACAATGAGCAGTTCTTC. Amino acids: CASSIRDFYNEQFF.

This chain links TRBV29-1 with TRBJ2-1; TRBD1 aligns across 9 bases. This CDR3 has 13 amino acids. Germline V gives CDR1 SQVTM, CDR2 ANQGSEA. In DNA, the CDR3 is TGCAGTGGTGAACAGGGGGCGAGGAATGAGCAGTTCTTC. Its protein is CSGEQGARNEQFF.

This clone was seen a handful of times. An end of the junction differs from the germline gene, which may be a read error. The CDR3 region has the DNA TGTGCTAGCAGCTTAGGGGCGGGATTGGAGGGCAATGAGCAGTTCTTC. Translating it yields CASSLGAGLEGNEQFF. J is TRBJ2-1 and V is TRBV7-7, with D maybe TRBD2 (6 bases). This CDR3 is built from 16 residues. In germline, CDR1 is SSHAT, CDR2 FNYEAQ (reference sequence).

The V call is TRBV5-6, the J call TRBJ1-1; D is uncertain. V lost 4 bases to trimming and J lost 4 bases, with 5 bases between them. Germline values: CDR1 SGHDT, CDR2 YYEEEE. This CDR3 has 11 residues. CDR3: CASSKSTEAFF. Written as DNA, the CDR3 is TGTGCCAGCAGCAAGAGCACTGAAGCTTTCTTT.

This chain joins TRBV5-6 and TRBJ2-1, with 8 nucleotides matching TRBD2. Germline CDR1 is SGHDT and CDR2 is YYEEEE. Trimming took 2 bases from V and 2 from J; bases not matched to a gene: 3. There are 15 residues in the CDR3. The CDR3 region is CASSLSGRAYNEQFF. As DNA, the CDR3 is TGTGCCAGCAGCTTATCCGGGAGGGCCTACAATGAGCAGTTCTTC.

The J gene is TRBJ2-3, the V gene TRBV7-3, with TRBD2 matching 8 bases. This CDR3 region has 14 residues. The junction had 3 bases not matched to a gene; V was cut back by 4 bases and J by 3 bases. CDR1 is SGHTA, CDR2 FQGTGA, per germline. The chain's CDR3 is CASSSGTSTDTQYF. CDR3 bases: TGTGCCAGCAGCTCCGGGACTAGTACAGATACGCAGTATTTT.

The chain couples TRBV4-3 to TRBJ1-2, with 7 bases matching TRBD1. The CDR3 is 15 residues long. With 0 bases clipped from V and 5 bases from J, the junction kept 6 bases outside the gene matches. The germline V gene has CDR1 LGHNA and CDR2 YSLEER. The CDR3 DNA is TGCGCCAGCAGCCAAGATAGGACAGGAGGATATGGCTACACCTTC. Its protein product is CASSQDRTGGYGYTF.

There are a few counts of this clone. The CDR3 reads CASSLVSGWASGYNEQFF. In DNA, the CDR3 is TGTGCCAGCAGCTTAGTAAGTGGTTGGGCTAGCGGGTACAATGAGCAGTTCTTC. The V and J genes are TRBV7-2 and TRBJ2-1, with TRBD2 identical over 8 bases. This CDR3 is 18 amino acids long. Germline V CDR1 and CDR2: SGHTA, FQGNSA. V was clipped by 1 base and J by 4 bases; unmatched bases: 12.

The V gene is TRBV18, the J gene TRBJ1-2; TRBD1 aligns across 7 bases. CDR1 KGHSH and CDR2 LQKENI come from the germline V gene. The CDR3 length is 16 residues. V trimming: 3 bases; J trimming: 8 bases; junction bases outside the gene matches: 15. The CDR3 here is CASSPTSTGPVIGYTF. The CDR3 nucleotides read TGTGCCAGCTCACCTACCTCGACAGGGCCAGTTATAGGCTACACCTTC.

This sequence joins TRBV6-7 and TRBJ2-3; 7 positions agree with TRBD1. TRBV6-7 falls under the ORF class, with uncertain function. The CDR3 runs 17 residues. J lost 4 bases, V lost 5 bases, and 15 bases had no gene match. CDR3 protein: CASSQIGGRVRADTQYF. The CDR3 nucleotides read TGTGCCAGCAGTCAAATAGGGGGCAGGGTTCGGGCAGATACGCAGTATTTT.

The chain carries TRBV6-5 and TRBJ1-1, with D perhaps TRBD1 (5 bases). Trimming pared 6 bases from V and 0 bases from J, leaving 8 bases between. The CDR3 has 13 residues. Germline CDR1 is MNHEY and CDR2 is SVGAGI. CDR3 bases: TGTGCCAGCAGGGGAGGGGTGAACACTGAAGCTTTCTTT. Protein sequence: CASRGGVNTEAFF.

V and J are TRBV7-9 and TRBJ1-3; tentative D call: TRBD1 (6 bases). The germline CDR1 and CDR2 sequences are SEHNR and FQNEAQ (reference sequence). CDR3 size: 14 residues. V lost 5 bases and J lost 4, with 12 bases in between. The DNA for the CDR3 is TGTGCCAGCAGCGGAGACAGGCCCGGAAACACCATATATTTT. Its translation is CASSGDRPGNTIYF.

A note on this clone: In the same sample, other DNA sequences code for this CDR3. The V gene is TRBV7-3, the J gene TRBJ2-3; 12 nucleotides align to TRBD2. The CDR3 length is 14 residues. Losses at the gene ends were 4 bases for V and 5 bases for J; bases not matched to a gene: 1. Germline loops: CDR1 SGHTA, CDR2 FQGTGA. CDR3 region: CASSSGLAGDTQYF. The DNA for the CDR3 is TGTGCCAGCAGCTCGGGACTAGCGGGAGATACGCAGTATTTT. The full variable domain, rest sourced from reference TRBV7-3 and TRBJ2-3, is GAGVSQTPSNKVTEKGKYVELRCDPISGHTALYWYRQSLGQGPEFLIYFQGTGAADDSGLPNDRFFAVRPEGSVSTLKIQRTERGDSAVYLCASSSGLAGDTQYFGPGTRLTVL.

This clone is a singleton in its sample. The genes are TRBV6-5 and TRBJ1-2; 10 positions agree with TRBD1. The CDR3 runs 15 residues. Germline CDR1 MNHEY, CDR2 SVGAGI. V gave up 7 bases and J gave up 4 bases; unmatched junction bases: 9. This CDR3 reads CASIDRGQGGYGYTF. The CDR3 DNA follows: TGTGCCAGCATCGACCGTGGACAGGGGGGCTATGGCTACACCTTC.

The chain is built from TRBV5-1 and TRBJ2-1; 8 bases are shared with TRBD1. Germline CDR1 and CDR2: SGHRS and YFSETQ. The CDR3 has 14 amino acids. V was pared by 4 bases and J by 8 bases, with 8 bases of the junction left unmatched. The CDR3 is CASSTMTGADEQFF. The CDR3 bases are TGCGCCAGCAGCACAATGACAGGGGCGGATGAGCAGTTCTTC.

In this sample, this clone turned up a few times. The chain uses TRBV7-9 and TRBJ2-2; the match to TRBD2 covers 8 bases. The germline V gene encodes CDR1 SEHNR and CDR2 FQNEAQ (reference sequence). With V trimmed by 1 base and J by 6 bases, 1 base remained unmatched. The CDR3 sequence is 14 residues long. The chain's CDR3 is CASSLGREAGELFF. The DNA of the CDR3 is TGTGCCAGCAGCTTAGGGCGGGAGGCCGGGGAGCTGTTTTTT.

The chain's CDR3 is CASSSLQGANTEAFF. The CDR3 nucleotides read TGCGCCAGCAGCTCCTTACAGGGGGCCAACACTGAAGCTTTCTTT. The V gene is TRBV5-1, the J gene TRBJ1-1, with TRBD1 matching 9 bases. The germline V gene encodes CDR1 SGHRS and CDR2 YFSETQ. The length of the CDR3 is 15 residues. Germline trimming cut 3 bases from V and 2 bases from J; bases unmatched to any gene: 5.

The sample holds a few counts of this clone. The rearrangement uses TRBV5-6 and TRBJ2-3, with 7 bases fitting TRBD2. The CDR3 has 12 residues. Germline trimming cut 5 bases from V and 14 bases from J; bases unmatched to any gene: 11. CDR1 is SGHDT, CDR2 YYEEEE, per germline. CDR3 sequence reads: CASRDLRTRLYF. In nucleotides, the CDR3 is TGTGCCAGCAGGGATCTAAGGACTAGATTGTATTTT.

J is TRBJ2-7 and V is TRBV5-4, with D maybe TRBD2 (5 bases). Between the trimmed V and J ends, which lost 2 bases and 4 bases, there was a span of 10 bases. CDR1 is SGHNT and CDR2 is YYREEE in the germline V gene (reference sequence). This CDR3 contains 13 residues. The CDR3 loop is CASSLREGYEQYF. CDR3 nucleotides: TGTGCCAGCAGCTTACGGGAAGGTTACGAGCAGTACTTC.

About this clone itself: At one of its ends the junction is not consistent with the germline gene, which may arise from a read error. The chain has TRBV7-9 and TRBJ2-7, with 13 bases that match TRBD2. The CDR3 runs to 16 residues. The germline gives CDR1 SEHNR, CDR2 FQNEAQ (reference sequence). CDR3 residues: CSSSPLEGLAGVEQYF. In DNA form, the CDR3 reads TGTTCCAGCAGCCCTCTAGAAGGACTAGCGGGAGTCGAGCAGTACTTC.

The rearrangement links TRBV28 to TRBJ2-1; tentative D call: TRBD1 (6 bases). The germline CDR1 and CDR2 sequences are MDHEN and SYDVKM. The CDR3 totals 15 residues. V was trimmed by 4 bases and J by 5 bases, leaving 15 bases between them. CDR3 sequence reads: CASSWIRTVNNEQFF. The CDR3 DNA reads TGTGCCAGCAGTTGGATTCGGACAGTAAACAATGAGCAGTTCTTC.

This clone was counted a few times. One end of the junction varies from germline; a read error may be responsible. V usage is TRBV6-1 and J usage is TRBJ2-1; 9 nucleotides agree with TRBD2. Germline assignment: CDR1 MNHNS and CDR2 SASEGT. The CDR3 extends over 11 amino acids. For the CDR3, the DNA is TGTGCCAGCCACTGGGGGCGGGAGGGAATCTTC. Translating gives CASHWGREGIF.

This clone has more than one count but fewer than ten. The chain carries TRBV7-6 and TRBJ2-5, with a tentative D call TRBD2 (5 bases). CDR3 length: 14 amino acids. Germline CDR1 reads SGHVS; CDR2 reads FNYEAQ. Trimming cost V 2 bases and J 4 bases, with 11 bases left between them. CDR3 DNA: TGTGCCAGCAGCTTAACGGGGTCCCCAGAGACCCAGTACTTC. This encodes CASSLTGSPETQYF.